The 18 T cell receptor beta chains below were found in one sample sequenced in a study of blood T cell repertoires in COVID-19. Sequencing was performed with immunoSEQ multiplex PCR; in TCRdb, only in-frame clones are kept and a portion is missing. The sample records nearly 100,000 clones, approximately 86% being singletons. Sequences were obtained from peripheral blood. The receptor source for this set is a man of 80 years or more with acute or convalescent COVID-19.

CDR3 DNA: TGTGCCAGCAGCTTAGACGGACAGGGGGTAAAACTGTTTTTT. It codes for CASSLDGQGVKLFF. V is TRBV7-2 and J is TRBJ1-4, with 10 bases aligning to TRBD1. CDR3 length: 14 residues. Per germline, CDR1 SGHTA and CDR2 FQGNSA. V trimming: 1 base; J trimming: 10 bases; junction bases outside the gene matches: 3.

Worth noting for this clone: Relative to the germline gene, one junction end is altered; a read error may explain this. The rearrangement uses TRBV7-8 and TRBJ2-7; the match to TRBD1 covers 8 bases. Germline V lookup: CDR1 SGHVS, CDR2 FQNEAQ. The CDR3 covers 16 residues. Written as DNA, the CDR3 is TGTGCCAGCAGCTCCCTTACCGGACAGGGACTCTCACTCCTCCTCTTC. Residues: CASSSLTGQGLSLLLF.

The gene calls are TRBV7-3 and TRBJ2-1, with 14 bases aligning to TRBD2. The CDR3 length is 16 residues. Trimming removed 4 bases from V and 8 bases from J; junction bases left unmatched: 7. From germline, CDR1 is SGHTA and CDR2 FQGTGA. The CDR3 sequence is CASSSDGTSGSYEQFF. The CDR3 DNA reads TGTGCCAGCAGCTCAGACGGGACTAGCGGGAGCTATGAGCAGTTCTTC.

The count of this clone is one. The CDR3 sequence is CATRTSGSYEQFF. The CDR3 coding sequence is TGTGCCACCCGAACTAGCGGGAGTTATGAGCAGTTCTTC. The chain combines TRBV24-1 with TRBJ2-1; 11 bases are shared with TRBD2. J was trimmed by 8 bases and V by 9 bases; bases with no gene match: 5. CDR3 length: 13 amino acids. Germline V CDR1 and CDR2: KGHDR, SFDVKD.

The CDR3 DNA follows: TGTGCCAGTGGTACTAGCGGGACTTACAATGAGCAGTTCTTC. Translated: CASGTSGTYNEQFF. The rearrangement links TRBV19 to TRBJ2-1, with 10 bases that match TRBD2. This CDR3 contains 14 residues. CDR1 and CDR2 from the germline V gene are LNHDA and SQIVND (reference sequence). V gave up 8 bases and J gave up 4 bases; unmatched junction bases: 5.

This chain uses TRBV7-2 with TRBJ2-7; D may be TRBD1 (6 bases). This CDR3 region has 17 residues. Trimming removed 0 bases from V and 0 bases from J, with 15 bases in between. CDR1 is SGHTA, CDR2 FQGNSA, per germline. CDR3 sequence (DNA): TGTGCCAGCAGCTTAGCCCCTCCAGGGGCCAGCTCCTACGAGCAGTACTTC. Its translation is CASSLAPPGASSYEQYF.

This clone was seen once. The V gene is TRBV28, the J gene TRBJ1-2; D may be TRBD1 (5 bases). This CDR3 spans 13 amino acids. Germline-derived CDR1 and CDR2 are MDHEN and SYDVKM. Trimming left V 7 bases short and J 10 bases short, with 19 bases between. In nucleotides, the CDR3 is TGTGCCAGCACCAAGGGTCCAGGGCCTGTCTACACCTTC. This gives the protein CASTKGPGPVYTF.

This chain uses TRBV7-8 with TRBJ2-1; TRBD1 might be the D (5 bases). The V and J ends lost 0 bases and 2 bases respectively, with 8 bases between them. This CDR3 has 15 amino acids. CDR1 and CDR2 from the germline V gene are SGHVS and FQNEAQ. The CDR3 DNA is TGTGCCAGCAGCTTAGCCGGCAGGGCCTACAATGAGCAGTTCTTC. It yields the protein CASSLAGRAYNEQFF.

The gene calls are TRBV7-9 and TRBJ1-2; 7 bases are shared with TRBD1. Germline trimming cut 1 base from V and 6 bases from J; bases unmatched to any gene: 11. This CDR3 is built from 16 residues. Germline V gene sequence: CDR1 SEHNR, CDR2 FQNEAQ (reference sequence). CDR3 loop: CASSLVGVGDRNGYTF. The CDR3 nucleotides are TGTGCCAGCAGCTTAGTGGGGGTTGGGGACAGAAATGGCTACACCTTC. Together with reference TRBV7-9 and TRBJ1-2, the CDR3 gives the full variable domain: DTGVSQNPRHKITKRGQNVTFRCDPISEHNRLYWYRQTLGQGPEFLTYFQNEAQLEKSRLLSDRFSAERPKGSFSTLEIQRTEQGDSAMYLCASSLVGVGDRNGYTFGSGTRLTVV.

This chain uses TRBV28 with TRBJ2-2, with 9 bases matching TRBD2. The V gene end was trimmed by 5 bases and the J gene end by 0 bases; junction bases not matched to a gene: 7. The CDR3 sequence is 17 residues long. From germline, CDR1 is MDHEN and CDR2 SYDVKM. The CDR3 sequence: CASSPGRTSANTGELFF. DNA for the CDR3: TGTGCCAGCAGTCCAGGGAGGACTAGCGCGAACACCGGGGAGCTGTTTTTT.

The sample holds one count of this clone. V and J are TRBV3-1 (or the pseudogene TRBV3-2) and TRBJ2-7; 9 nucleotides line up with TRBD1. Trimming cost V 1 base and J 6 bases; bases outside gene matches: 22. The CDR3 is 20 residues long. The germline CDR1 and CDR2 sequences are LGHDT and YNNKEL (reference sequence). This CDR3 is CASSQVFLNLLGDREFEQYF. DNA for the CDR3: TGTGCCAGCAGCCAAGTTTTCCTAAACTTGTTGGGGGACAGGGAGTTCGAGCAGTACTTC.

The chain joins TRBV12-5 to TRBJ1-4, with 10 bases aligning to TRBD1. The germline V gene encodes CDR1 LGHNT and CDR2 FRNRAP. Losses at the gene ends were 2 bases for V and 7 bases for J; bases not matched to a gene: 7. CDR3 length: 16 amino acids. This CDR3 is CASGLPPGQGSEKLFF. As DNA, the CDR3 is TGTGCTAGTGGTTTGCCACCGGGACAGGGGAGTGAAAAACTGTTTTTT.

The chain employs TRBV12-3 or TRBV12-4 and TRBJ1-1; the D gene is possibly TRBD1 (6 bases). This CDR3 has 13 residues. V was clipped by 5 bases and J by 1 base, with 8 bases between them. This CDR3 reads CASSTRGNTEAFF. CDR3 coding DNA: TGTGCCAGCAGTACCAGGGGGAACACTGAAGCTTTCTTT.

The rearrangement uses TRBV3-1 (or the pseudogene TRBV3-2) and TRBJ1-6, with 8 positions matching TRBD1. In germline, CDR1 is LGHDT, CDR2 YNNKEL (reference sequence). The CDR3 has 15 amino acids. Trimming at V came to 6 bases and at J to 5 bases, leaving 6 bases not matched to a gene. CDR3 amino acids: CASSRGTGDNSPLHF. CDR3 bases: TGTGCCAGCAGTCGCGGGACAGGAGATAATTCACCCCTCCACTTT.

The CDR3 region has the DNA TGTGCCAGCAGCTTGGGTGGGGGAGGTGAGCAGTTCTTC. Translated, it gives CASSLGGGGEQFF. The V call is TRBV5-5, the J call TRBJ2-1; D perhaps matches TRBD2 (6 bases). V dropped 0 bases and J dropped 9 bases, with 10 bases sitting between them. Germline CDR1 SGHKS, CDR2 YYEKEE (reference sequence). The CDR3 runs to 13 residues. The variable domain in full, with the rest retrieved from reference TRBV5-5 and TRBJ2-1, is DAGVTQSPTHLIKTRGQQVTLRCSPISGHKSVSWYQQVLGQGPQFIFQYYEKEERGRGNFPDRFSARQFPNYSSELNVNALLLGDSALYLCASSLGGGGEQFFGPGTRLTVL.

V and J are TRBV6-4 and TRBJ2-1; the D gene is possibly TRBD1 (5 bases). This CDR3 comprises 13 residues. Looked up from germline, CDR1 is MRHNA and CDR2 is SNTAGT. Trimming removed 2 bases at V and 10 bases at J, with 12 bases between. CDR3 coding DNA: TGTGCCAGCAGTGACGGCAGGGTAAACGAGCAGTTCTTC. Its translation is CASSDGRVNEQFF.

The chain employs TRBV6-5 and TRBJ2-5; D unclear. Germline V gene data show CDR1 as MNHEY and CDR2 as SVGAGI. The CDR3 has 14 residues. V was clipped by 0 bases and J by 1 base, with 6 bases between them. CDR3 sequence: CASSYSYGQETQYF. The CDR3 DNA follows: TGTGCCAGCAGTTACTCGTACGGCCAAGAGACCCAGTACTTC.

This chain connects TRBV7-2 to TRBJ2-7, with TRBD2 as a possible D gene (5 bases). Germline CDR1 and CDR2: SGHTA and FQGNSA. The CDR3 loop spans 13 amino acids. V gave up 4 bases and J gave up 6 bases, with 13 bases separating them. The CDR3 sequence: CASSSGLVGEQYF. CDR3 DNA sequence: TGTGCCAGCAGCTCGGGGTTGGTGGGCGAGCAGTACTTC.